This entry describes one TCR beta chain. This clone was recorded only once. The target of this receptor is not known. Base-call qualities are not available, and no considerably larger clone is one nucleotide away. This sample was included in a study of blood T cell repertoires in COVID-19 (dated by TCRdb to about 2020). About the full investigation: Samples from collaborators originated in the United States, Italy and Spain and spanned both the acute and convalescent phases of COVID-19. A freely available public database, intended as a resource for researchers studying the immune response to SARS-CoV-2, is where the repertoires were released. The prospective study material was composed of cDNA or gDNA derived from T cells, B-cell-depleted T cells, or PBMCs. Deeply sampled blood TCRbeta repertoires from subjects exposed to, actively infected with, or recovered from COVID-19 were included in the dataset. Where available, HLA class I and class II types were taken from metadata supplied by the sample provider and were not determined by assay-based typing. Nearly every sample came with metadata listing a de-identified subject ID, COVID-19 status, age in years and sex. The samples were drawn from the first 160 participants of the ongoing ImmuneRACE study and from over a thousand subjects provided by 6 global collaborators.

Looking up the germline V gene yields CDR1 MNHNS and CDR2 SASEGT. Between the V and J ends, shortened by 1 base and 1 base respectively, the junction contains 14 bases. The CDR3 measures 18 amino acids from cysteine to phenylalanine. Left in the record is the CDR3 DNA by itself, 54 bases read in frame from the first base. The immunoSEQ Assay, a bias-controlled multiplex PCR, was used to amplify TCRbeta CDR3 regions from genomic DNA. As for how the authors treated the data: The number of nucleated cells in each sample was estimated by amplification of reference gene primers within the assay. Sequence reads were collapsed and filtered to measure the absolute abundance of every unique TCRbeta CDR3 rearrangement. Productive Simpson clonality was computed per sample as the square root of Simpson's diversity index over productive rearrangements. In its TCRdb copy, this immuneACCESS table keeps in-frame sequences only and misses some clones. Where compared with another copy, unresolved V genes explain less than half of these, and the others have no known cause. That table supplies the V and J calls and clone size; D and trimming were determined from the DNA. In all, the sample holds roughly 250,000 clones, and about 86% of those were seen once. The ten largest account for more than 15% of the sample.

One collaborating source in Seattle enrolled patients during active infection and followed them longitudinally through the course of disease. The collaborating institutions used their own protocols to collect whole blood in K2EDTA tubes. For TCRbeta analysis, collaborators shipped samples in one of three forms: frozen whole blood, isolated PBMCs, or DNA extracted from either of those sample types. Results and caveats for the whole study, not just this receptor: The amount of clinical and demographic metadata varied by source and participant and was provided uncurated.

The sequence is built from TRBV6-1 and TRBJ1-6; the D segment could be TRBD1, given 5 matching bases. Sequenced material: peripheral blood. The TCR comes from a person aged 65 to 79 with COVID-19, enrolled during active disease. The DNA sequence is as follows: TGTGCCAGCAGTGAAGGGACCGGGTCAGGGTCCTATAATTCACCCCTCCACTTT. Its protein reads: CASSEGTGSGSYNSPLHF.